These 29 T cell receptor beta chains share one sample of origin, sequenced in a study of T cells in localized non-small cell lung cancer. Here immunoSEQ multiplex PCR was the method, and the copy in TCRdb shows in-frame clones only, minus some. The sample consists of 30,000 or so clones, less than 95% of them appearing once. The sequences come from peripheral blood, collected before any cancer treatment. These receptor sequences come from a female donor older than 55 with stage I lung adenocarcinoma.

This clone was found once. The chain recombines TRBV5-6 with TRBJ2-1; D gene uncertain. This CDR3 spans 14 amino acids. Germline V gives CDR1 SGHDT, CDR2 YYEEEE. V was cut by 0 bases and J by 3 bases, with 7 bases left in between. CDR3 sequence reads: CASSLVGSYNEQFF. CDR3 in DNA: TGTGCCAGCAGCTTGGTCGGCAGCTACAATGAGCAGTTCTTC.

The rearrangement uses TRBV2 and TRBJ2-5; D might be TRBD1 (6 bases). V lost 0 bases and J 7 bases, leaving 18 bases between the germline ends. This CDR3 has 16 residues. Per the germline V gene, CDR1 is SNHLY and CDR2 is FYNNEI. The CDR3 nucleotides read TGTGCCAGCAGTGAAGCTTCCGGGACACCGGCGGGGACCCAGTACTTC. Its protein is CASSEASGTPAGTQYF.

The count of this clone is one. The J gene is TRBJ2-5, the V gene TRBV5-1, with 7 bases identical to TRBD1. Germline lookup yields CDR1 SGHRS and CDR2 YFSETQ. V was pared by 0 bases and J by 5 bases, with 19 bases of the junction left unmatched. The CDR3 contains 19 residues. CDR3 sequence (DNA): TGCGCCAGCAGCTTGGTCCCGGCCCCGGTGACAGGGAGTAGGGAGACCCAGTACTTC. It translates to CASSLVPAPVTGSRETQYF. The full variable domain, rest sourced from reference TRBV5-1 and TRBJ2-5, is KAGVTQTPRYLIKTRGQQVTLSCSPISGHRSVSWYQQTPGQGLQFLFEYFSETQRNKGNFPGRFSGRQFSNSRSEMNVSTLELGDSALYLCASSLVPAPVTGSRETQYFGPGTRLLVL.

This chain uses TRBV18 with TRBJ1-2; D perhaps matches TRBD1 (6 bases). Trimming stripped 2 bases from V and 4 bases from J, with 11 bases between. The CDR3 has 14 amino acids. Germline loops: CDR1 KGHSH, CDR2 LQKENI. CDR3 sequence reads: CASSPDGRGYGYTF. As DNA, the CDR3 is TGTGCCAGCTCACCAGATGGCAGGGGCTATGGCTACACCTTC.

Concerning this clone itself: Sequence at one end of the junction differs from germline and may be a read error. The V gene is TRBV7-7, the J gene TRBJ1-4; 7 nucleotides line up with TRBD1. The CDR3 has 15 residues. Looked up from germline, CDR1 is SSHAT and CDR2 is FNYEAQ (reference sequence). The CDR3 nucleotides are TGTGCTAGCAGCCCCCAGGGGGGGGCTAATGAAAAACTGTTTTTT. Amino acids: CASSPQGGANEKLFF.

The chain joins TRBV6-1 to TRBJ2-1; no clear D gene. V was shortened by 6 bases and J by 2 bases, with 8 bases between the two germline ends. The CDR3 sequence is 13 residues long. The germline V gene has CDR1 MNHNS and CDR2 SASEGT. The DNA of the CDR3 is TGTGCCAGCAGAGGGTTCGCCTACAATGAGCAGTTCTTC. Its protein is CASRGFAYNEQFF.

The CDR3 DNA sequence: TGTGCCAGCAGTTTCCGGAGCCAAGAGACCCAGTACTTC. Protein product: CASSFRSQETQYF. The chain uses TRBV27 and TRBJ2-5, with D hard to call. V was clipped by 3 bases and J by 1 base, with 6 bases between them. Germline lookup yields CDR1 MNHEY and CDR2 SMNVEV (reference sequence). This CDR3 is built from 13 residues.

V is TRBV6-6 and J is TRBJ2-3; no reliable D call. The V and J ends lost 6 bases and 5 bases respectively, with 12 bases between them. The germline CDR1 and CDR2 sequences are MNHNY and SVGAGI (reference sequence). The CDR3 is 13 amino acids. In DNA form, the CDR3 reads TGTGCCAGCAGGTTCCGAGCCGGAGATACGCAGTATTTT. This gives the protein CASRFRAGDTQYF.

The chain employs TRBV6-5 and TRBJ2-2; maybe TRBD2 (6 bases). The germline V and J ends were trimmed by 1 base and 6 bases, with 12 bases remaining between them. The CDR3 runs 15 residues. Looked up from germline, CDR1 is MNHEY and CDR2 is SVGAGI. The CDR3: CASSYWGVQAGELFF. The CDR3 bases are TGTGCCAGCAGTTACTGGGGGGTCCAAGCCGGGGAGCTGTTTTTT.

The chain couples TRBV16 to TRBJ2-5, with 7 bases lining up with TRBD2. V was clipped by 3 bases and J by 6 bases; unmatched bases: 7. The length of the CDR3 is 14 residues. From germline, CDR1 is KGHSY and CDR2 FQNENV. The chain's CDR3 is CASSHGTKTKTQYF. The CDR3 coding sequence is TGTGCCAGCAGCCACGGGACTAAGACTAAGACCCAGTACTTC. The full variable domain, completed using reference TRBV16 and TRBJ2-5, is GEEVAQTPKHLVRGEGQKAKLYCAPIKGHSYVFWYQQVLKNEFKFLISFQNENVFDETGMPKERFSAKCLPNSPCSLEIQATKLEDSAVYFCASSHGTKTKTQYFGPGTRLLVL.

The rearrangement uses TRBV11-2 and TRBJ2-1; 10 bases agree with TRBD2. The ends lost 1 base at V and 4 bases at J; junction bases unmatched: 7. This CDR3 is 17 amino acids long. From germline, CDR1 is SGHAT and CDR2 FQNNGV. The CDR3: CASSLVQRTSGYNEQFF. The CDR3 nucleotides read TGTGCCAGCAGCTTAGTTCAGAGGACTAGCGGATACAATGAGCAGTTCTTC.

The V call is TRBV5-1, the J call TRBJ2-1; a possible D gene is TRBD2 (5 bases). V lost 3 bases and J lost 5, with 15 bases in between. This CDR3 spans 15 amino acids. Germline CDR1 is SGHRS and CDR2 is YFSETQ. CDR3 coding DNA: TGCGCCAGCAGCTCCCGACTCGGGCGGGACAATGAGCAGTTCTTC. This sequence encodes CASSSRLGRDNEQFF.

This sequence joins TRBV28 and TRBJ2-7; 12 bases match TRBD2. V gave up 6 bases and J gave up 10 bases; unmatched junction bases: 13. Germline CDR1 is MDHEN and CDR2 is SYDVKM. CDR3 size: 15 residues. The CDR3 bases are TGTGCCAGCAGCCCAGCGACTAGCGGGAGATCGTTCCAGTACTTC. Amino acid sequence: CASSPATSGRSFQYF.

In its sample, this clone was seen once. CDR3 loop: CASSKGPGQGRYGYTF. The CDR3 nucleotides read TGTGCCAGCTCAAAGGGACCGGGACAGGGGCGCTATGGCTACACCTTC. The gene calls are TRBV18 and TRBJ1-2; 10 bases fit TRBD1. Germline CDR1 is KGHSH and CDR2 is LQKENI. V was clipped by 5 bases and J by 4 bases; unmatched bases: 10. This CDR3 is 16 amino acids long.

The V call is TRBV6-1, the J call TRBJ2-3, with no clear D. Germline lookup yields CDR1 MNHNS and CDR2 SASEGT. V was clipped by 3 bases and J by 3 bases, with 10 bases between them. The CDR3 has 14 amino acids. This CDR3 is CASSDSWGTDTQYF. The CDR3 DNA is TGTGCCAGCAGTGACTCGTGGGGTACAGATACGCAGTATTTT.

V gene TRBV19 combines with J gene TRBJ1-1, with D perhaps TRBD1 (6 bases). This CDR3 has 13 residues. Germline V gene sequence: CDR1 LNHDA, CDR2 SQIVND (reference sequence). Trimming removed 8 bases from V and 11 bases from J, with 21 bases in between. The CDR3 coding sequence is TGTGCCAGTTCCGGAATGGGGGCGCGGAACGCTTTCTTT. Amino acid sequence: CASSGMGARNAFF.

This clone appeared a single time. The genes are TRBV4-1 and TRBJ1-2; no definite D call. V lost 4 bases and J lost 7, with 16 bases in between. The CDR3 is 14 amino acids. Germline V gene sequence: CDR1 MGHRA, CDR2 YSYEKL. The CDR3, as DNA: TGCGCCAGCAGCCCTCCCCAAGGGTTACGTGGCTACACCTTC. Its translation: CASSPPQGLRGYTF.

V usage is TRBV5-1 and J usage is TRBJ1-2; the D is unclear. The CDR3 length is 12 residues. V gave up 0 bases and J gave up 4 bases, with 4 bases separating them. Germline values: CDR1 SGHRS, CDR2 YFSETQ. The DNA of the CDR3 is TGCGCCAGCAGCTTGGATGCCTATGGCTACACCTTC. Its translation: CASSLDAYGYTF.

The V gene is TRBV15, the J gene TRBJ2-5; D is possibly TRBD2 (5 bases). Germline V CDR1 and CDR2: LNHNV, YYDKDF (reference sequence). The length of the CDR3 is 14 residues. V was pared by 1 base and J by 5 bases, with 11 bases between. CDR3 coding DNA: TGTGCCACCAGCAGAGGGACGGGGTCGGAGACCCAGTACTTC. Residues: CATSRGTGSETQYF.

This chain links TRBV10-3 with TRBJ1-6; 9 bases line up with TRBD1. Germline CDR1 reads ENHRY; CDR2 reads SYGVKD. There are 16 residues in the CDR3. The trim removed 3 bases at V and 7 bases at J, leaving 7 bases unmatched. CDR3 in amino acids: CAISDSSGTGNSPLHF. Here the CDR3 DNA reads TGTGCCATCAGTGATTCCTCGGGGACAGGGAATTCACCCCTCCACTTT.

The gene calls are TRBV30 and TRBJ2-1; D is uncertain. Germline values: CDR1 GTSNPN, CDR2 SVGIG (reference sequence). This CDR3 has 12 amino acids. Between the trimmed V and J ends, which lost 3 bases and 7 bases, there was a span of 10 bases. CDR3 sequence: CAWSLSTNEQFF. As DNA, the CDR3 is TGTGCCTGGAGCCTATCTACTAATGAGCAGTTCTTC.

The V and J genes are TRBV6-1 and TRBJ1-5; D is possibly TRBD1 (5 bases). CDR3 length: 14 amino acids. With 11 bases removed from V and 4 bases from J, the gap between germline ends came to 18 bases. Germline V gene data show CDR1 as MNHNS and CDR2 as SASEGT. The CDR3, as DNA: TGTGCCGTTTTCGAGGGGAGAGCGAATCAGCCCCAGCATTTT. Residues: CAVFEGRANQPQHF.

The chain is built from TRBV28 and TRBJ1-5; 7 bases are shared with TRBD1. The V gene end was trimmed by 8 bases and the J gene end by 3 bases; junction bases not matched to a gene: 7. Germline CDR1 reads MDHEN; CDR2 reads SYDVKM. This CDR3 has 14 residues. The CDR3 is CASGPGTDNQPQHF. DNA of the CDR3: TGTGCCAGCGGACCCGGGACAGACAATCAGCCCCAGCATTTT.

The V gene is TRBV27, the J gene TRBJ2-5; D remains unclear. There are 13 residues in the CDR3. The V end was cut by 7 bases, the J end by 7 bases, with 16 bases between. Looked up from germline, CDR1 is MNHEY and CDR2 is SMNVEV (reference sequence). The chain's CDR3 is CASKRSYFGTQYF. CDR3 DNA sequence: TGTGCCAGCAAGAGGAGTTATTTCGGGACCCAGTACTTC.

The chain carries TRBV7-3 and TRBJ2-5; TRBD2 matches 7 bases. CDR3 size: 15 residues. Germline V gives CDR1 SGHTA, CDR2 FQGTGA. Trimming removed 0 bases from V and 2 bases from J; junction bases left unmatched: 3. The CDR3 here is CASSLTGLGQETQYF. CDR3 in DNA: TGTGCCAGCAGCTTAACAGGACTAGGGCAAGAGACCCAGTACTTC.

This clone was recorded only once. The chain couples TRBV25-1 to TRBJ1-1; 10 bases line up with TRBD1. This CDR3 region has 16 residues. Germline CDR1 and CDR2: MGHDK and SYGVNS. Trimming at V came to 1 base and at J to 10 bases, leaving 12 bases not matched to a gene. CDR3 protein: CASSEWSLTGGNAAFF. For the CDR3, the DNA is TGTGCCAGCAGTGAATGGTCCCTGACAGGGGGCAACGCAGCTTTCTTT.

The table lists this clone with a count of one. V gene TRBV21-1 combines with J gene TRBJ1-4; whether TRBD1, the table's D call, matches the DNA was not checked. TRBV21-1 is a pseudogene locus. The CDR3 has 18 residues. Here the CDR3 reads CASSKSRDNLTTNEKLFF. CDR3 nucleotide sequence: TGTGCCAGCAGCAAGAGTAGAGACAACCTAACAACTAATGAAAAACTGTTTTTT.

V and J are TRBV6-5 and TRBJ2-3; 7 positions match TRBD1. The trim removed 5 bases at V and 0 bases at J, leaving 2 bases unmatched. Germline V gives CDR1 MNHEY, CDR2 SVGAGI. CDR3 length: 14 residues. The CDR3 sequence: CASSRDRSTDTQYF. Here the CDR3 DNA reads TGTGCCAGCAGTCGGGACAGAAGCACAGATACGCAGTATTTT.

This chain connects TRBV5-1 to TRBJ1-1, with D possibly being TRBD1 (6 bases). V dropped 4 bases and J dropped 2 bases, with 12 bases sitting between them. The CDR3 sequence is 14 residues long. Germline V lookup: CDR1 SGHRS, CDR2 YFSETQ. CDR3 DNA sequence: TGCGCCAGCAGCACAGGACAGATTAACACTGAAGCTTTCTTT. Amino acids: CASSTGQINTEAFF.